This is a list of T cell receptor beta chains from one sample in a study of beta chain features in type 1 diabetes. Produced via immunoSEQ multiplex PCR; TCRdb's table is partial and in-frame only. The data show around 500,000 clones, roughly 30% seen once. Sequenced input: naive CD4+ T cells from blood. Source of these receptors: a man younger than 30 in good health. Both conserved end residues are part of each CDR3. A D gene is named only where the DNA matches it firmly. Rows give clone size only sometimes, using once, few, many, or a class for an expanded clone.

size,J,D,V,DNA,CDR3
NA,TRBJ2-7,NA,TRBV10-3,TGTGCCAGCAGTCCTGAATACTACGAGCAGTACTTC,CASSPEYYEQYF
once,TRBJ2-2,NA,TRBV10-3,TGTGCCATCAGTGGGAGTAGCGCGAACACCGGGGAGCTGTTTTTT,CAISGSSANTGELFF
few,TRBJ2-1,NA,TRBV30,TGTGCCTGGAGGGAGAGCTCCTACAATGAGCAGTTCTTC,CAWRESSYNEQFF
few,TRBJ2-7,NA,TRBV14,TGTGCCAGCAGCCTTACCCTCGGGACGGTCTCCTACGAGCAGTACTTC,CASSLTLGTVSYEQYF
NA,TRBJ2-1,NA,TRBV5-4,TGTGCCAGCAGCTTGCCGCCGAGCGGAGACAATGAGCAGTTCTTC,CASSLPPSGDNEQFF
few,TRBJ2-3,TRBD1,TRBV7-9,TGTGCCAGCAGCTTAGGATTGGGGACAGCTAGCACAGATACGCAGTATTTT,CASSLGLGTASTDTQYF
once,TRBJ2-7,NA,TRBV11-2,TGTGCCAGCAGCTTACTTGGGAGCGGCTACGAGCAGTACTTC,CASSLLGSGYEQYF
few,TRBJ1-4,TRBD1,TRBV5-6,TGTGCCAGCAGCGGGATACCCGGGACAGCAGCTGCAACTAATGAAAAACTGTTTTTT,CASSGIPGTAAATNEKLFF
NA,TRBJ2-1,NA,TRBV10-3,TGTGCCATCAAGAAGGGACACTATTCGGATGAGCAGTTCTTC,CAIKKGHYSDEQFF
NA,TRBJ2-1,TRBD1,TRBV5-4,TGTGCCAGCAGCTTGGCCGGGACAGGGGTGTACAATGAGCAGTTCTTC,CASSLAGTGVYNEQFF
few,TRBJ2-5,NA,TRBV25-1,TGTGCCAGCAGTGAATTTGGAGGGAAAGAGACCCAGTACTTC,CASSEFGGKETQYF
NA,TRBJ2-7,NA,TRBV7-2,TGTGCCAGCAGCCCCTTCCAGGTTAGCTCCTACGAGCAGTACTTC,CASSPFQVSSYEQYF
NA,TRBJ2-7,NA,TRBV7-2,TGTGCCAGCAGCCTCAGGGGTTACGAGCAGTACTTC,CASSLRGYEQYF
few,TRBJ2-3,TRBD2,TRBV10-3,TGTACCATCAGTATGACTAGCGGTATCACAGATACGCAGTATTTT,CTISMTSGITDTQYF
NA,TRBJ2-1,TRBD2,TRBV29-1,TGCAGCGCCACGACTAGCGGGAGCTACAATGAGCAGTTCTTC,CSATTSGSYNEQFF